These 21 T cell receptor beta chains were all obtained from the same sample, sequenced in a study of CD8 T cells in ankylosing spondylitis (dated by TCRdb to between 2016 and 2019). Here is what the overall study found, with its caveats: A TCR beta motif made up of several highly homologous amino acid variants appeared to be characteristic of blood from ankylosing spondylitis patients.

The library was built by means of 5' RACE. Instrument on record: Illumina HiSeq 2500. TCRdb itself trimmed the public reads at Q25 with fastp, ran MiXCR and retained productive beta chains. Under each unique CDR3 protein, matching rows form one entry showing the most common genes and DNA. The sample records 650,000 to 800,000 distinct CDR3 sequences, 15% to 20% of which are singletons. In total, the top ten clones hold 15% to 20% of the sample. Their target antigens are unknown. The material sequenced was blood, either unsorted or a sorted T cell fraction (not recorded which). The receptors were sampled from a male donor with ankylosing spondylitis.

This clonotype was seen a handful of times. The chain has TRBV19 and TRBJ1-5; TRBD1 aligns across 10 bases. With 5 bases clipped from V and 8 bases from J, the junction kept 6 bases outside the gene matches. This CDR3 has 14 amino acids. CDR1 is LNHDA, CDR2 SQIVND, per germline (reference sequence). The CDR3 region is CASSSGDRGKPQHF. The DNA of the CDR3 is TGTGCCAGTAGTTCGGGGGACAGGGGTAAGCCCCAGCATTTT.

This clonotype was picked up a small number of times. This chain uses TRBV5-1 with TRBJ2-3; D is undetermined. Germline-derived CDR1 and CDR2 are SGHRS and YFSETQ. The CDR3 consists of 16 residues. V lost 4 bases and J 1 base, leaving 16 bases between the germline ends. The CDR3 DNA reads TGCGCCAGCAGCGCTGACCGATTTGCTGGCACAGATACGCAGTATTTT. Its translation is CASSADRFAGTDTQYF.

The V gene is TRBV10-3, the J gene TRBJ1-1; 8 positions agree with TRBD1. Germline V gene sequence: CDR1 ENHRY, CDR2 SYGVKD. After removal of 6 bases from V and 10 bases from J, the junction contained 7 bases not matched to a gene. CDR3 length equals 12 residues. The CDR3: CAIRGTGGGAFF. The DNA for the CDR3 is TGTGCCATCAGAGGGACAGGTGGGGGAGCTTTCTTT.

The chain has TRBV27 and TRBJ2-7; TRBD2 agrees at 7 bases. The germline CDR1 and CDR2 sequences are MNHEY and SMNVEV (reference sequence). The length of the CDR3 is 14 residues. Losses at the gene ends were 6 bases for V and 5 bases for J; bases not matched to a gene: 10. CDR3 residues: CASRPGTMAHEQYF. In DNA form, the CDR3 reads TGTGCCAGCAGACCCGGGACTATGGCCCACGAGCAGTACTTC.

This sequence joins TRBV9 and TRBJ1-2; 7 bases match TRBD1. The V gene end was trimmed by 3 bases and the J gene end by 3 bases; junction bases not matched to a gene: 5. This CDR3 region has 14 residues. Germline CDR1 SGDLS, CDR2 YYNGEE. The CDR3 DNA is TGTGCCAGCAGCGGCGCGGGACAGTACTATGGCTACACCTTC. Amino acids: CASSGAGQYYGYTF.

V and J are TRBV12-3 or TRBV12-4 and TRBJ2-7, with 8 positions matching TRBD2. This CDR3 spans 14 amino acids. V was clipped by 5 bases and J by 2 bases; unmatched bases: 5. CDR3 amino acids: CASSGSGGAYEQYF. The CDR3 nucleotides read TGTGCCAGCAGTGGCAGCGGGGGAGCCTACGAGCAGTACTTC.

V gene TRBV4-3 combines with J gene TRBJ2-7, with unresolved D. Germline lookup yields CDR1 LGHNA and CDR2 YSLEER. Trimming removed 0 bases from V and 4 bases from J, with 13 bases in between. The CDR3 covers 15 residues. As DNA, the CDR3 is TGCGCCAGCAGCCAAGATCCGGCGCTCCCGTACGAGCAGTACTTC. Amino acid sequence: CASSQDPALPYEQYF.

This clonotype was seen ten or more times. One end of the junction fails to match germline, which may point to a read error. V is TRBV12-3 or TRBV12-4 and J is TRBJ2-7; D gene uncertain. This CDR3 contains 12 residues. The CDR3 protein is CASSLAPYEQYF. The CDR3, as DNA: TGTGCCAGCAGCTTAGCCCCCTACGAGCAGTACTTC.

A few counts support this clonotype. V is TRBV29-1 and J is TRBJ2-7; D is possibly TRBD1 (5 bases). CDR1 SQVTM and CDR2 ANQGSEA come from the germline V gene. The CDR3 length is 15 residues. V shed 0 bases and J shed 1 base, with 13 bases lying between them. The CDR3 coding sequence is TGCAGCGTTGAAGATCGCGCGACAGCATCCTACGAGCAGTACTTC. Protein sequence: CSVEDRATASYEQYF.

The chain employs TRBV3-1 and TRBJ2-2; no reliable D call. The CDR3 runs to 13 residues. Trimming shortened V by 0 bases and J by 5 bases, and 4 bases separated the two germline ends. Germline V gives CDR1 LGHDT, CDR2 YNNKEL (reference sequence). Here the CDR3 reads CASSQEGTGELFF. In DNA form, the CDR3 reads TGTGCCAGCAGCCAAGAGGGGACCGGGGAGCTGTTTTTT.

The chain combines TRBV5-5 with TRBJ2-3; D not resolved. This CDR3 has 17 amino acids. Germline CDR1 reads SGHKS; CDR2 reads YYEKEE (reference sequence). Trimming pared 1 base from V and 2 bases from J, leaving 17 bases between. The CDR3 bases are TGTGCCAGCAGCTTGTATGTAGGGCCTTCATACACAGATACGCAGTATTTT. As protein: CASSLYVGPSYTDTQYF. Drawing the rest from reference TRBV5-5 and TRBJ2-3, the complete variable domain is DAGVTQSPTHLIKTRGQQVTLRCSPISGHKSVSWYQQVLGQGPQFIFQYYEKEERGRGNFPDRFSARQFPNYSSELNVNALLLGDSALYLCASSLYVGPSYTDTQYFGPGTRLTVL.

This clonotype was counted only a few times. V gene TRBV28 combines with J gene TRBJ2-6; D may be TRBD1 or TRBD2 (7 bases each). V was trimmed by 9 bases and J by 0 bases, leaving 15 bases between them. The CDR3 contains 16 residues. Germline V lookup: CDR1 MDHEN, CDR2 SYDVKM. The CDR3 loop reads CASCPRGGSGANVLTF. Here the CDR3 DNA reads TGTGCCAGTTGCCCCAGGGGGGGCTCTGGGGCCAACGTCCTGACTTTC. Filled out from reference TRBV28 and TRBJ2-6, the complete variable domain reads DVKVTQSSRYLVKRTGEKVFLECVQDMDHENMFWYRQDPGLGLRLIYFSYDVKMKEKGDIPEGYSVSREKKERFSLILESASTNQTSMYLCASCPRGGSGANVLTFGAGSRLTVL.

This clonotype was observed a few times. This chain links TRBV12-3 or TRBV12-4 with TRBJ2-1; 8 nucleotides agree with TRBD1. This CDR3 region has 13 residues. J gave up 6 bases and V 6 bases, and 4 bases lay outside the gene matches. This CDR3 is CASRGQDPNEQFF. CDR3 nucleotide sequence: TGTGCCAGCAGGGGACAGGATCCCAATGAGCAGTTCTTC.

J is TRBJ2-3 and V is TRBV4-2; D is uncertain. V was clipped by 6 bases and J by 4 bases, with 5 bases between them. This CDR3 spans 11 amino acids. Germline CDR1 LGHNA, CDR2 YNFKEQ. The CDR3 loop reads CASRGPDTQYF. DNA of the CDR3: TGTGCCAGCAGGGGTCCAGATACGCAGTATTTT.

The V gene is TRBV2, the J gene TRBJ2-7, with D maybe TRBD2 (6 bases). Per germline, CDR1 SNHLY and CDR2 FYNNEI. The CDR3 totals 15 residues. V dropped 7 bases and J dropped 6 bases, with 22 bases sitting between them. Written as DNA, the CDR3 is TGTGCCAGCAACTACCGGAGGGGCCCCGGGGTCGAGCAGTACTTC. Protein: CASNYRRGPGVEQYF.

This clonotype was observed a handful of times. V and J are TRBV20-1 and TRBJ2-7; 12 bases agree with TRBD2. The CDR3 is made up of 15 amino acids. Losses at the gene ends were 1 base for V and 7 bases for J; bases not matched to a gene: 8. Germline-derived CDR1 and CDR2 are DFQATT and SNEGSKA (reference sequence). The CDR3 protein is CSARAPLAGGREQYF. CDR3 in DNA: TGCAGTGCTAGAGCCCCGCTAGCGGGAGGGCGGGAGCAGTACTTC.

This clonotype has more than one count but fewer than ten. The chain has TRBV5-6 and TRBJ2-5, with D perhaps being TRBD1 or TRBD2 (5 bases each). The CDR3 has 13 amino acids. The germline CDR1 and CDR2 sequences are SGHDT and YYEEEE. The V and J ends lost 4 bases and 9 bases respectively, with 16 bases between them. DNA for the CDR3: TGTGCCAGCAGCCGGGACGGACCTGGGGCCCAGTACTTC. Amino acid sequence: CASSRDGPGAQYF.

The rearrangement joins TRBV15 to TRBJ1-5; possibly TRBD1 for D (6 bases). V was trimmed by 7 bases and J by 3 bases, leaving 13 bases between them. Germline CDR1 and CDR2: LNHNV and YYDKDF (reference sequence). CDR3 length: 14 amino acids. This CDR3 is CATTPYRDNQPQHF. CDR3 in DNA: TGTGCCACCACCCCGTACAGGGACAATCAGCCCCAGCATTTT.

This clonotype was seen a handful of times. The rearrangement joins TRBV12-3 or TRBV12-4 to TRBJ2-7; 7 bases fit TRBD2. The CDR3 runs 14 residues. The V gene end was trimmed by 3 bases and the J gene end by 4 bases; junction bases not matched to a gene: 6. In DNA, the CDR3 is TGTGCCAGCAGTTTCGGTCTTAGCGGGTACGAGCAGTACTTC. Amino acid sequence: CASSFGLSGYEQYF.

This clonotype was observed many times. This chain joins TRBV12-3 or TRBV12-4 and TRBJ1-5, with 7 bases fitting TRBD1. This CDR3 spans 15 amino acids. The trim removed 6 bases at V and 2 bases at J, leaving 7 bases unmatched. Here the CDR3 reads CASSQTGMGNQPQHF. The CDR3 DNA reads TGTGCCAGCAGCCAGACAGGGATGGGCAATCAGCCCCAGCATTTT.

This clonotype was counted a few times. The V call is TRBV12-3 or TRBV12-4, the J call TRBJ1-2; D remains ambiguous. V was trimmed by 1 base and J by 5 bases, leaving 14 bases between them. The CDR3 consists of 15 residues. CDR3 amino acids: CASSLGSGPFYGYTF. CDR3 DNA sequence: TGTGCCAGCAGTTTAGGGTCCGGGCCTTTTTATGGCTACACCTTC.